This T cell receptor beta chain was sequenced for a study of PD-1 blockade in classical Hodgkin lymphoma (dated by TCRdb to 2018 to 2021). Describing the broader study: Nivolumab dosing was 3 mg/kg intravenously every 2 weeks, continuing until either disease progression or unacceptable toxicity. The study used CyTOF and TCR beta sequencing to define a peripheral blood immune signature of response to PD-1 blockade in classical Hodgkin lymphoma.

The Qiagen DNeasy kit was used to extract genomic DNA both from unsorted PBMCs and from the negatively selected CD4+ and CD8+ fractions. Amplification of TCR beta CDR3 regions was done by immunoSEQ multiplex PCR with primers that anneal to V and J segments. A synthetic immune receptor repertoire was used to minimize amplification bias, and remaining bias was computationally removed after sequencing. In the authors' own workflow: Custom Python scripts were used to quantify repertoire diversity as the Shannon entropy index. Unsorted, CD4+ and CD8+ repertoires were analyzed separately, except for combined analyses in which CD4+ and CD8+ sequences were merged in silico. A clone counted as expanded when the clone's frequency after treatment rose at least 2-fold relative to C1D1, and clones undetected at baseline were given a pseudocount of 0.5. Clones with 0 or 1 copy at C1D1 were defined as singleton clones, while clones with 2 or more copies were defined as non-singleton clones. Clones expanded in unsorted samples were labelled as CD4+, CD8+ or unknown by matching protein sequences in sorted samples from the same patient. Wilcoxon tests on paired samples were used to test changes in diversity from C1D1 to C4D1. In TCRdb, the immuneACCESS table is reduced to in-frame sequences with V and J assigned. These tables do not hold every clone; where another copy was compared, an unresolved V gene accounts for under half, and the others remain unexplained. From that table come the V and J calls and clone size; the DNA was used to work out D and trimming. The sample has roughly 150,000 clones on record, 78% of them singletons. The biggest ten clones account for about 9% of the sample.

Regarding this clone: This receptor's antigen is unknown. No much larger clone exists at a distance of one base, and base qualities are not known.

Points the paper makes about the study in general: Newly diagnosed patients were reported to have lower baseline TCR diversity than healthy donors, and relapsed/refractory patients were reported to have lower baseline TCR diversity still. Trial patients achieving complete response had baseline diversity similar to newly diagnosed patients, whereas partial responders and progressors had significantly lower diversity. Diversity was lower in patients who began nivolumab less than 1 year after ASCT, so these patients were left out of later analyses to avoid confounding by immune reconstitution. Only a single clinical trial cohort was studied, and what caused the repertoire differences, possibly disease activity or prior therapy, remained undefined. A significant rise by C4D1 was seen in CD4+ but not CD8+ TCR diversity (p=0.0027 vs p=0.16), with the rise being most apparent in complete responders (p=0.02).

The CDR3 contains 12 residues, cysteine and phenylalanine counted. CDR3 DNA only is kept here, 36 bases in frame from base 1. As encoded in the germline V gene (reference sequence), CDR1 is MNHNY while CDR2 is SVGAGI. The V end gives up 11 bases and the J end 8 bases, leaving 8 bases in the junction not matched to a gene. This specimen's time point label, per the study, means: cycle 2 day 1 (C2D1) of nivolumab. Every trial patient had relapsed following autologous stem cell transplantation, and prior brentuximab vedotin exposure was what differed among cohorts A, B and C. The trial cohort included 50 to 70 patients with relapsed/refractory classical Hodgkin lymphoma, and each patient had a best overall response of complete response, partial response or progressive disease. Trial patients were treated with single-agent nivolumab in the multi-cohort phase II CheckMate 205 trial. An independent review committee assessed best overall response by applying the 2007 International Working Group response criteria. Trial PBMCs were collected immediately before nivolumab initiation (C1D1) and during therapy at cycle 2 day 1 and cycle 4 day 1. Peripheral blood was collected in 8 mL Vacutainer Cell Preparation Tubes, from which PBMCs were isolated by centrifugation and then cryopreserved.

The chain is assembled from TRBV6-6 and TRBJ1-1; 10 nucleotides in the junction match TRBD1. The specimen was peripheral blood mononuclear cells (PBMCs), collected before the second cycle of nivolumab. This clonotype originated in a human donor with classical Hodgkin lymphoma. The sequence in DNA is TGTGCCCTCGGGACAGGGGCCACCGAAGCTTTCTTT. Its amino acids are CALGTGATEAFF.